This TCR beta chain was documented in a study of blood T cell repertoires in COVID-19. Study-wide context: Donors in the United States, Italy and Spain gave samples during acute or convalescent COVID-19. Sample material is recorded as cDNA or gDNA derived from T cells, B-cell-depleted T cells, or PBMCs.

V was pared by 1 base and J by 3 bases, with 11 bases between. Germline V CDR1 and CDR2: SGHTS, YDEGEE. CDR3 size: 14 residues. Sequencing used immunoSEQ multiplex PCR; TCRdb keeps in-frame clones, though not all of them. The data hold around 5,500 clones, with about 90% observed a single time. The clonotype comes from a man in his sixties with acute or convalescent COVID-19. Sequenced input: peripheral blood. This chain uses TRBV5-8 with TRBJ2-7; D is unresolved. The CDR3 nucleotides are TGTGCCAGCAGCTTGCAGAACACAGACTACGAGCAGTACTTC. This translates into CASSLQNTDYEQYF.